Following are 16 T cell receptor beta chains from one sample sequenced in a study of T cell responses to AZD1222 COVID-19 vaccine. The table came from immunoSEQ multiplex PCR; TCRdb's copy has only in-frame clones and leaves some out. The sample records roughly 71,000 clones, roughly 85% being singletons. This specimen consisted of peripheral blood, obtained on day 0 of AZD1222 vaccination. The receptor set was obtained from an adult in good health.

The V call is TRBV9, the J call TRBJ2-1, with 7 bases fitting TRBD2. The CDR3 runs to 15 residues. The germline CDR1 and CDR2 sequences are SGDLS and YYNGEE. The junction had 6 bases not matched to a gene; V was cut back by 4 bases and J by 2 bases. CDR3 in amino acids: CASSRGGPAYNEQFF. The CDR3 region has the DNA TGTGCCAGCAGCCGCGGGGGACCCGCCTACAATGAGCAGTTCTTC.

This clone was seen a single time. The gene calls are TRBV5-1 and TRBJ1-2, with 10 nucleotides matching TRBD1. This CDR3 has 15 amino acids. Per germline, CDR1 SGHRS and CDR2 YFSETQ. Losses at the gene ends were 0 bases for V and 7 bases for J; bases not matched to a gene: 6. CDR3 nucleotide sequence: TGCGCCAGCAGCTTGGAAGGGACAGGGGTCTCTGGCTACACCTTC. It yields the protein CASSLEGTGVSGYTF.

This clone was seen more than once but under ten times. The gene calls are TRBV7-9 and TRBJ2-5; no clear D gene. Germline lookup yields CDR1 SEHNR and CDR2 FQNEAQ (reference sequence). The germline V and J ends were trimmed by 3 bases and 3 bases, with 11 bases remaining between them. This CDR3 is 14 amino acids long. The CDR3 region has the DNA TGTGCCAGCAGCTTTTTTGACCTTGAAGAGACCCAGTACTTC. It specifies CASSFFDLEETQYF.

The chain uses TRBV5-6 and TRBJ2-3, with D hard to call. V gave up 4 bases and J gave up 1 base, with 13 bases separating them. This CDR3 region has 15 residues. Germline V gives CDR1 SGHDT, CDR2 YYEEEE. CDR3 nucleotide sequence: TGTGCCAGCAGCCCCGACTCCGGTCGCACAGATACGCAGTATTTT. Its translation: CASSPDSGRTDTQYF. Using reference TRBV5-6 and TRBJ2-3 for the parts outside the CDR3, the full variable domain is DAGVTQSPTHLIKTRGQQVTLRCSPKSGHDTVSWYQQALGQGPQFIFQYYEEEERQRGNFPDRFSGHQFPNYSSELNVNALLLGDSALYLCASSPDSGRTDTQYFGPGTRLTVL.

J is TRBJ1-5 and V is TRBV24-1; unclear D gene. CDR1 is KGHDR, CDR2 SFDVKD, per germline. There are 17 residues in the CDR3. The V gene lost 5 bases and the J gene lost 1 base, with 17 bases spanning the gap. The CDR3 DNA sequence: TGTGCCACCAGTGCTATCGGAAACCAAATAAGCAATCAGCCCCAGCATTTT. As protein: CATSAIGNQISNQPQHF.

The genes are TRBV19 and TRBJ1-4; D is unclear. From germline, CDR1 is LNHDA and CDR2 SQIVND (reference sequence). The V gene lost 5 bases and the J gene lost 7 bases, with 17 bases spanning the gap. The CDR3 length is 15 residues. CDR3: CASSPSPGRPEKLFF. The DNA for the CDR3 is TGTGCCAGTAGTCCATCTCCGGGAAGGCCTGAAAAACTGTTTTTT.

CDR3 in amino acids: CASSLGHQTQGARGYTF. CDR3 coding DNA: TGCGCCAGCAGCTTGGGGCATCAAACACAGGGGGCTCGAGGCTACACCTTC. V is TRBV5-1 and J is TRBJ1-2; 9 nucleotides line up with TRBD1. The germline gives CDR1 SGHRS, CDR2 YFSETQ. This CDR3 has 17 residues. Germline trimming cut 0 bases from V and 8 bases from J; bases unmatched to any gene: 14.

This clone was recorded once. V gene TRBV3-1 (or the pseudogene TRBV3-2) combines with J gene TRBJ2-1; 8 nucleotides agree with TRBD2. Germline assignment: CDR1 LGHDT and CDR2 YNNKEL (reference sequence). The CDR3 is 19 amino acids. Trimming removed 1 base from V and 4 bases from J; junction bases left unmatched: 15. The CDR3 nucleotides are TGTGCCAGCAGCCAAGTAAGCGGGGGCCTACCAAGTTTTTACAATGAGCAGTTCTTC. It codes for CASSQVSGGLPSFYNEQFF.

The genes are TRBV10-3 and TRBJ2-3, with unresolved D. Germline CDR1 is ENHRY and CDR2 is SYGVKD. With 11 bases removed from V and 3 bases from J, the gap between germline ends came to 15 bases. This CDR3 is 13 amino acids long. The chain's CDR3 is CASHEVGTDTQYF. The CDR3 nucleotides read TGTGCCTCCCACGAAGTGGGGACAGATACGCAGTATTTT.

The chain joins TRBV27 to TRBJ1-6, with unresolved D. The V end was cut by 5 bases, the J end by 0 bases, with 14 bases between. Per the germline V gene, CDR1 is MNHEY and CDR2 is SMNVEV (reference sequence). The CDR3 is 17 amino acids. Written as DNA, the CDR3 is TGTGCCAGCAGTCTCCTTGTCGGAAGCTCCTATAATTCACCCCTCCACTTT. It is translated as CASSLLVGSSYNSPLHF.

The chain recombines TRBV28 with TRBJ1-1, with D hard to call. This CDR3 contains 11 residues. Germline V gives CDR1 MDHEN, CDR2 SYDVKM. V dropped 11 bases and J dropped 8 bases, with 15 bases sitting between them. The CDR3 DNA follows: TGTGCCGCCCGGGAGCTAGACGAAGCTTTCTTT. The encoded protein is CAARELDEAFF.

This chain connects TRBV29-1 to TRBJ2-7, with 9 nucleotides matching TRBD1. This CDR3 comprises 14 residues. The J segment lost 0 bases and the V segment lost 6 bases, leaving 6 bases of the junction unmatched. Germline CDR1 is SQVTM and CDR2 is ANQGSEA. DNA for the CDR3: TGCAGCGTCGCGGACAGGGGATTCTCCTACGAGCAGTACTTC. Translating gives CSVADRGFSYEQYF.

The chain has TRBV5-4 and TRBJ2-7, with 10 bases fitting TRBD1. The CDR3 totals 15 residues. Losses at the gene ends were 4 bases for V and 3 bases for J; bases not matched to a gene: 7. Germline CDR1 SGHNT, CDR2 YYREEE (reference sequence). This CDR3 is CASSPGTGAIYEQYF. The DNA for the CDR3 is TGTGCCAGCAGCCCAGGGACAGGGGCTATCTACGAGCAGTACTTC.

This chain joins TRBV9 and TRBJ2-7; 9 positions match TRBD1. CDR3 length: 15 amino acids. Germline CDR1 and CDR2: SGDLS and YYNGEE. J lost 3 bases, V lost 3 bases, and 7 bases had no gene match. The CDR3 bases are TGTGCCAGCAGCGCAACCGGGACAGGGCGCTACGAGCAGTACTTC. It specifies CASSATGTGRYEQYF.

This chain connects TRBV10-1 to TRBJ1-1; the D gene is possibly TRBD1 (5 bases). In germline, CDR1 is WNHNN, CDR2 SYGVQD (reference sequence). The CDR3 is 13 residues long. V lost 6 bases, J lost 0 bases, and 8 bases lay in between. In DNA form, the CDR3 reads TGCGCCAGCAGCGGGGACCTGAACACTGAAGCTTTCTTT. Translating it yields CASSGDLNTEAFF.

The chain couples TRBV9 to TRBJ2-1, with TRBD1 matching 7 bases. CDR3 length: 18 residues. Germline CDR1 and CDR2: SGDLS and YYNGEE. Unmatched junction bases numbered 12, after V lost 0 bases and J lost 3 bases. CDR3 sequence reads: CASSVGFGWDRLYNEQFF. For the CDR3, the DNA is TGTGCCAGCAGCGTAGGGTTCGGTTGGGACAGACTCTACAATGAGCAGTTCTTC.